This entry lists 13 T cell receptor beta chains sequenced from one sample in a study of cytomegalovirus exposure and HLA in healthy donors. In the PCR, 60 Vbeta and 13 Jbeta primers were used. Measured with immunoSEQ multiplex PCR; TCRdb has only the in-frame clones, and not every one. Here the sample spans fewer than 250,000 clones, over 60% being singletons. Sequencing was done on a sample of PBMCs. The receptors here all came from a male donor in good health and CMV-seronegative.

About this clone itself: Other DNA sequences in this specimen translate into the identical CDR3. The chain joins TRBV9 to TRBJ2-1; D is unclear. The length of the CDR3 is 15 residues. Trimming stripped 2 bases from V and 0 bases from J, with 9 bases between. Germline V gene lookup returns CDR1 SGDLS and CDR2 YYNGEE. The CDR3 nucleotides read TGTGCCAGCAGCGTGGAGTCTAGCTCCTACAATGAGCAGTTCTTC. Residues: CASSVESSSYNEQFF.

To note about this clone: At one end, the junction sequence differs from germline, possibly due to a read error. The chain employs TRBV7-9 and TRBJ2-7, with D unclear. The germline V gene has CDR1 SEHNR and CDR2 FQNEAQ (reference sequence). The CDR3 has 15 amino acids. The CDR3 bases are TGTTCCAGCAGCTTAGAGGTCAGCGCTTCCTACGAGCAGTACTTC. Amino acid sequence: CSSSLEVSASYEQYF.

This rearrangement joins TRBV5-5 to TRBJ2-5, with D tentatively TRBD2 (6 bases). The CDR3 loop spans 13 amino acids. CDR1 is SGHKS and CDR2 is YYEKEE in the germline V gene (reference sequence). The V gene lost 5 bases and the J gene lost 5 bases, with 13 bases spanning the gap. The CDR3 reads CASSFLGGETQYF. As DNA, the CDR3 is TGTGCCAGCAGTTTCCTCGGAGGGGAGACCCAGTACTTC.

Of note for this clone: Distinct nucleotide sequences in the sample also encode this CDR3. This chain uses TRBV6-5 with TRBJ1-3; D is perhaps TRBD1 (5 bases). CDR1 is MNHEY and CDR2 is SVGAGI in the germline V gene. The V and J ends lost 0 bases and 0 bases respectively, with 6 bases between them. The length of the CDR3 is 15 residues. CDR3 protein: CASSYSGGSGNTIYF. DNA for the CDR3: TGTGCCAGCAGTTACTCGGGGGGCTCTGGAAACACCATATATTTT.

The chain carries TRBV6-5 and TRBJ2-7, with D possibly being TRBD1 (6 bases). The germline V and J ends were trimmed by 2 bases and 3 bases, with 8 bases remaining between them. Per germline, CDR1 MNHEY and CDR2 SVGAGI. The CDR3 consists of 13 residues. This CDR3 is CASSYDRSYEQYF. The CDR3 coding sequence is TGTGCCAGCAGTTACGACAGGAGCTACGAGCAGTACTTC.

V gene TRBV6-5 combines with J gene TRBJ1-1; the D is unclear. Between the trimmed V and J ends, which lost 1 base and 11 bases, there was a span of 8 bases. The germline gives CDR1 MNHEY, CDR2 SVGAGI. The CDR3 length is 11 residues. As DNA, the CDR3 is TGTGCCAGCAGTTACTTCGGGAAGGCTTTCTTT. Amino acid sequence: CASSYFGKAFF.

The chain links TRBV19 to TRBJ2-5; a possible D gene is TRBD2 (6 bases). The V gene's germline CDR1 is LNHDA and CDR2 SQIVND (reference sequence). CDR3 length equals 15 residues. Trimming left V 0 bases short and J 2 bases short, with 10 bases between. The CDR3 loop reads CASSIDREPQETQYF. CDR3 in DNA: TGTGCCAGTAGTATAGATCGGGAGCCGCAAGAGACCCAGTACTTC.

This sequence joins TRBV7-2 and TRBJ1-1; D is possibly TRBD1 (6 bases). This CDR3 comprises 15 residues. V lost 2 bases and J lost 2, with 12 bases in between. From germline, CDR1 is SGHTA and CDR2 FQGNSA. The CDR3 spells CASSLTSGANTEAFF. For the CDR3, the DNA is TGTGCCAGCAGCTTAACCTCAGGGGCAAACACTGAAGCTTTCTTT. Looking up the rest from reference TRBV7-2 and TRBJ1-1 gives the full variable domain: GAGVSQSPSNKVTEKGKDVELRCDPISGHTALYWYRQSLGQGLEFLIYFQGNSAPDKSGLPSDRFSAERTGGSVSTLTIQRTQQEDSAVYLCASSLTSGANTEAFFGQGTRLTVV.

V and J are TRBV7-2 and TRBJ2-3, with D unclear. The length of the CDR3 is 14 residues. The ends were cut back, 1 base at V and 6 bases at J, with 11 bases in the middle. Germline-derived CDR1 and CDR2 are SGHTA and FQGNSA. CDR3 sequence: CASSLGSLADTQYF. CDR3 in DNA: TGTGCCAGCAGCTTAGGAAGCCTCGCTGATACGCAGTATTTT.

The gene calls are TRBV15 and TRBJ2-5; 11 bases are a match to TRBD2. The CDR3 totals 14 residues. J lost 5 bases, V lost 9 bases, and 8 bases had no gene match. Germline loops: CDR1 LNHNV, CDR2 YYDKDF (reference sequence). In nucleotides, the CDR3 is TGTGCCACGAATAGCGGGAGGGCCGGGGAGACCCAGTACTTC. Translated: CATNSGRAGETQYF.

This chain connects TRBV16 to TRBJ2-7; 8 bases map to TRBD2. CDR1 and CDR2 (germline): KGHSY, FQNENV. V gave up 4 bases and J gave up 2 bases; unmatched junction bases: 4. CDR3 length: 14 amino acids. CDR3 protein: CASSPPGGAYEQYF. CDR3 sequence (DNA): TGTGCCAGCAGCCCCCCCGGGGGGGCCTACGAGCAGTACTTC.

The CDR3 is CASSLGTAYTEAFF. The CDR3, as DNA: TGTGCCAGCAGCCTCGGGACAGCTTACACTGAAGCTTTCTTT. This chain joins TRBV4-2 and TRBJ1-1; TRBD1 matches at 7 bases. The CDR3 spans 14 residues. Germline CDR1 is LGHNA and CDR2 is YNFKEQ. V dropped 4 bases and J dropped 3; count of bases not matched to a gene: 5.

This chain's CDR3 is CASTPAGANVLTF. The CDR3, as DNA: TGTGCCAGCACCCCAGCTGGGGCCAACGTCCTGACTTTC. This rearrangement joins TRBV7-2 to TRBJ2-6, with D unclear. Germline V gene sequence: CDR1 SGHTA, CDR2 FQGNSA. The V end lost 7 bases, the J end lost 2 bases, and 6 bases lay between the germline ends. This CDR3 is built from 13 residues.